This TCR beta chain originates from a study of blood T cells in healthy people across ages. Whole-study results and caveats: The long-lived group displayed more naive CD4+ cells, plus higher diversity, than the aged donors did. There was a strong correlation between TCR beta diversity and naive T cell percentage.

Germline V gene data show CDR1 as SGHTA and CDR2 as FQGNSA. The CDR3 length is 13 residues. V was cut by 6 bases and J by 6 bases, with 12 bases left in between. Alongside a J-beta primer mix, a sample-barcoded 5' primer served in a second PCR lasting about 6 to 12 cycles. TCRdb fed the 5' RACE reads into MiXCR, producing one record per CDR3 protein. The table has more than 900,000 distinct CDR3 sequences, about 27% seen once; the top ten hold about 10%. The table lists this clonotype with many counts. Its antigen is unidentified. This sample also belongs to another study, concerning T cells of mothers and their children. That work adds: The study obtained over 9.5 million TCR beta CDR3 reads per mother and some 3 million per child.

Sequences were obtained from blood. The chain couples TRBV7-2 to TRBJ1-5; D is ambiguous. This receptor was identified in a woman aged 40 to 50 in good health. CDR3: CASRPSSGQPQHF. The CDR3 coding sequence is TGTGCCAGCAGGCCCAGTTCGGGTCAGCCCCAGCATTTT.